These 31 T cell receptor beta chains came from one sample sequenced in a study of identical twins. TCRdb re-derived calls from the 5' RACE reads in MiXCR, one entry per CDR3 protein. The sample holds roughly 250,000 distinct CDR3 sequences, over 12% seen once. The sequenced sample was memory (CD45RO+) T cells sorted from blood. Receptor source: a woman between 18 and 30 years old in good health.

This clonotype was detected only a few times. In this CDR3 the conserved last residue, phenylalanine or tryptophan, is missing, so a read error is likely. The genes are TRBV5-4 and TRBJ2-3, with a tentative D call TRBD1 (5 bases). With 1 base removed from V and 8 bases from J, the gap between germline ends came to 14 bases. The CDR3 has 14 amino acids. CDR1 and CDR2 from the germline V gene are SGHNT and YYREEE (reference sequence). The CDR3 sequence is CASSLPPQVVTQYI. Here the CDR3 DNA reads TGTGCCAGCAGCTTGCCCCCACAGGTTGTTACGCAGTATATT.

This clonotype has a handful of counts. DNA for the CDR3: TGTGCCAGCAGCTTTCTGACAGGGGGCTACACCTTC. Its translation: CASSFLTGGYTF. The V and J genes are TRBV7-6 and TRBJ1-2; 7 bases fit TRBD1. V shed 3 bases and J 8 bases; nucleotides not matched to a gene: 3. Germline V gene data show CDR1 as SGHVS and CDR2 as FNYEAQ. The CDR3 runs to 12 residues.

In this sample, this clonotype turned up many times. This chain connects TRBV14 to TRBJ2-3; perhaps TRBD2 as D (6 bases). CDR3 length: 15 amino acids. Per the germline V gene, CDR1 is SGHDN and CDR2 is FVKESK. Trimming took off 2 bases at V and 2 bases at J, with 11 bases between the two ends. The CDR3 DNA sequence: TGTGCCAGCAGCCAATGGGAGGACCTCACAGATACGCAGTATTTT. Translated: CASSQWEDLTDTQYF. Complete variable domain (other parts from reference TRBV14 and TRBJ2-3): EAGVTQFPSHSVIEKGQTVTLRCDPISGHDNLYWYRRVMGKEIKFLLHFVKESKQDESGMPNNRFLAERTGGTYSTLKVQPAELEDSGVYFCASSQWEDLTDTQYFGPGTRLTVL.

This clonotype occurred many times. The J gene is TRBJ2-4, the V gene TRBV3-1; weak D call: TRBD1 (6 bases). CDR1 LGHDT and CDR2 YNNKEL come from the germline V gene (reference sequence). The CDR3 is 16 residues long. Trimming took off 4 bases at V and 8 bases at J, with 21 bases between the two ends. The DNA of the CDR3 is TGTGCCAGCAGCCCAGCCCTTGACAGGACGACTGACATTCAGTACTTC. It is translated as CASSPALDRTTDIQYF.

The sample holds many counts of this clonotype. The rearrangement uses TRBV4-3 and TRBJ2-2, with TRBD2 identical over 9 bases. This CDR3 is 18 amino acids long. Germline assignment: CDR1 LGHNA and CDR2 YSLEER. Losses at the gene ends were 0 bases for V and 3 bases for J; bases not matched to a gene: 8. This chain's CDR3 is CASSQDNVGGGDTGELFF. The CDR3 DNA sequence: TGCGCCAGCAGCCAAGATAATGTTGGCGGGGGGGACACCGGGGAGCTGTTTTTT.

The chain couples TRBV18 to TRBJ2-7, with TRBD1 identical over 8 bases. The germline gives CDR1 KGHSH, CDR2 LQKENI. This CDR3 region has 13 residues. V trimming: 6 bases; J trimming: 5 bases; junction bases outside the gene matches: 6. The CDR3 DNA reads as TGTGCCAGCTCGCTTCAGGGGGCCCACGAGCAGTACTTC. Its protein is CASSLQGAHEQYF.

This clonotype was recorded many times. The V and J genes are TRBV7-2 and TRBJ1-2; tentative D call: TRBD1 (6 bases). V was cut by 0 bases and J by 6 bases, with 17 bases left in between. Germline CDR1 is SGHTA and CDR2 is FQGNSA. This CDR3 has 16 residues. The CDR3 DNA follows: TGTGCCAGCAGCTTAGCGCCTTTTAGAGGGGGGCATGGCTACACCTTC. Its protein product is CASSLAPFRGGHGYTF.

This clonotype was recorded many times. This chain connects TRBV6-5 to TRBJ2-2; 8 nucleotides agree with TRBD1. Germline loops: CDR1 MNHEY, CDR2 SVGAGI. V trimming: 4 bases; J trimming: 5 bases; junction bases outside the gene matches: 9. This CDR3 is 16 amino acids long. CDR3 in DNA: TGTGCCAGCAGTTCGCAGGGGGCCCCCCCGACCGGGGAGCTGTTTTTT. The encoded protein is CASSSQGAPPTGELFF.

The sample holds a few counts of this clonotype. The V gene is TRBV5-1, the J gene TRBJ2-5; D is tentatively TRBD1 or TRBD2 (5 bases each). The V and J ends lost 3 bases and 1 base respectively, with 10 bases between them. Germline CDR1 reads SGHRS; CDR2 reads YFSETQ. The CDR3 totals 14 residues. The CDR3 sequence is CASSSLGTQETQYF. DNA of the CDR3: TGCGCCAGCAGCTCCCTCGGGACCCAAGAGACCCAGTACTTC.

This clonotype showed up just a few times. V usage is TRBV7-8 and J usage is TRBJ2-3; TRBD2 matches 8 bases. The germline V gene encodes CDR1 SGHVS and CDR2 FQNEAQ. V trimming: 2 bases; J trimming: 6 bases; junction bases outside the gene matches: 13. The CDR3 contains 17 residues. The CDR3 sequence: CASSLYQSGSPRDTQYF. The CDR3 DNA reads as TGTGCCAGCAGCTTATATCAGAGCGGGAGCCCCAGGGATACGCAGTATTTT.

Concerning this clonotype itself: The junction does not match germline at one end; this may be a read error. The CDR3 sequence: CASREGPNYGYTF. CDR3 sequence (DNA): TGTGCCAGCAGGGAAGGGCCTAACTATGGCTACACCTTC. V usage is TRBV6-1 and J usage is TRBJ1-2; the D is unclear. The CDR3 runs to 13 residues. Germline V CDR1 and CDR2: MNHNS, SASEGT.

This clonotype was observed at least ten times. V is TRBV5-1 and J is TRBJ2-3, with TRBD2 identical over 9 bases. This CDR3 has 14 amino acids. The germline CDR1 and CDR2 sequences are SGHRS and YFSETQ. The ends lost 3 bases at V and 5 bases at J; junction bases unmatched: 4. The CDR3 DNA reads TGCGCCAGCAGCTGGGGACTAGCAGGAGATACGCAGTATTTT. Its translation: CASSWGLAGDTQYF. Full variable domain (remainder filled in from reference TRBV5-1 and TRBJ2-3): KAGVTQTPRYLIKTRGQQVTLSCSPISGHRSVSWYQQTPGQGLQFLFEYFSETQRNKGNFPGRFSGRQFSNSRSEMNVSTLELGDSALYLCASSWGLAGDTQYFGPGTRLTVL.

This clonotype was recorded a few times. CDR3 bases: TGCAGCGTTAATCGTCCGGGGGCTGAAGCTTTCTTT. Protein: CSVNRPGAEAFF. This chain joins TRBV29-1 and TRBJ1-1; tentatively, D is TRBD1 (5 bases). The V end was cut by 5 bases, the J end by 6 bases, with 13 bases between. CDR1 and CDR2 from the germline V gene are SQVTM and ANQGSEA. This CDR3 region has 12 residues.

J is TRBJ1-1 and V is TRBV7-2; TRBD1 matches at 9 bases. V gave up 3 bases and J gave up 0 bases; unmatched junction bases: 2. This CDR3 is built from 15 residues. Germline lookup yields CDR1 SGHTA and CDR2 FQGNSA. The CDR3 sequence is CASSFRQGVNTEAFF. The CDR3 coding sequence is TGTGCCAGCAGCTTTAGACAGGGGGTGAACACTGAAGCTTTCTTT.

This clonotype has only a few counts. The chain employs TRBV4-3 and TRBJ1-2; tentative D call: TRBD1 (5 bases). Germline assignment: CDR1 LGHNA and CDR2 YSLEER. CDR3 length equals 15 residues. Trimming left V 1 base short and J 4 bases short, with 13 bases between. CDR3 protein: CASSQVTGTFYGYTF. CDR3 nucleotide sequence: TGCGCCAGCAGCCAAGTTACGGGGACCTTCTATGGCTACACCTTC.

The rearrangement links TRBV7-9 to TRBJ1-2; D uncertain. The CDR3 runs to 16 residues. The ends were cut back, 0 bases at V and 3 bases at J, with 14 bases in the middle. In germline, CDR1 is SEHNR, CDR2 FQNEAQ (reference sequence). The CDR3 sequence: CASSLAWDLGDYGYTF. CDR3 in DNA: TGTGCCAGCAGCTTAGCTTGGGATCTGGGTGACTATGGCTACACCTTC.

This clonotype was found a few times. The chain carries TRBV20-1 and TRBJ1-5; 7 nucleotides agree with TRBD1. V shed 7 bases, J shed 2 bases, and the junction held 5 bases outside the gene matches. The CDR3 is 13 residues long. Germline V gene lookup returns CDR1 DFQATT and CDR2 SNEGSKA (reference sequence). CDR3 DNA sequence: TGCAGTGTTAGGGGGCCAGGCAATCAGCCCCAGCATTTT. Translating gives CSVRGPGNQPQHF.

V and J are TRBV5-6 and TRBJ2-5; D is unresolved. The germline V and J ends were trimmed by 1 base and 1 base, with 14 bases remaining between them. Germline-derived CDR1 and CDR2 are SGHDT and YYEEEE. This CDR3 is 16 amino acids long. The CDR3 is CASSLSRWAFQETQYF. For the CDR3, the DNA is TGTGCCAGCAGCTTGAGTCGCTGGGCCTTCCAAGAGACCCAGTACTTC. The full variable domain, its missing parts supplied by reference TRBV5-6 and TRBJ2-5, is DAGVTQSPTHLIKTRGQQVTLRCSPKSGHDTVSWYQQALGQGPQFIFQYYEEEERQRGNFPDRFSGHQFPNYSSELNVNALLLGDSALYLCASSLSRWAFQETQYFGPGTRLLVL.

This clonotype was observed a handful of times. The chain links TRBV4-1 to TRBJ2-1; 10 bases map to TRBD2. The CDR3 is 17 amino acids. Germline V gene sequence: CDR1 MGHRA, CDR2 YSYEKL. With V trimmed by 3 bases and J by 5 bases, 10 bases remained unmatched. This chain's CDR3 is CASSHIPAGGHNNEQFF. The CDR3 DNA reads TGCGCCAGCAGCCACATACCAGCGGGGGGGCACAACAATGAGCAGTTCTTC.

This clonotype was recorded at least ten times. The chain uses TRBV18 and TRBJ2-6; maybe TRBD1 (5 bases). This CDR3 has 17 amino acids. Trimming removed 5 bases from V and 0 bases from J, with 14 bases in between. Germline CDR1 KGHSH, CDR2 LQKENI. The CDR3 here is CASSLDRQFSGANVLTF. For the CDR3, the DNA is TGTGCCAGCTCATTAGACCGACAGTTCTCTGGGGCCAACGTCCTGACTTTC.

The chain couples TRBV20-1 to TRBJ2-7; 10 bases fit TRBD2. The V gene end was trimmed by 4 bases and the J gene end by 3 bases; junction bases not matched to a gene: 9. The germline V gene has CDR1 DFQATT and CDR2 SNEGSKA (reference sequence). The CDR3 has 15 amino acids. The CDR3 nucleotides are TGCAGTGCTAAATCAGCGGGAGGGCTACACTACGAGCAGTACTTC. As protein: CSAKSAGGLHYEQYF.

This clonotype has more than one count but fewer than ten. The J gene is TRBJ2-3, the V gene TRBV7-2; 11 nucleotides match TRBD2. With 6 bases clipped from V and 8 bases from J, the junction kept 10 bases outside the gene matches. CDR1 and CDR2 (germline): SGHTA, FQGNSA. The CDR3 is 15 amino acids. For the CDR3, the DNA is TGTGCCAGCAGATCTTTAGCGGGAGGGCCTTCTACGCAGTATTTT. Its protein is CASRSLAGGPSTQYF.

This clonotype occurred a few times. The CDR3 coding sequence is TGCGCCAGCCAAACTGGGGCGACAGGAGGAATAAGCGGGGGCTACACCTTC. Translated: CASQTGATGGISGGYTF. V and J are TRBV5-1 and TRBJ1-2; TRBD1 is a possible D gene (6 bases). The CDR3 runs 17 residues. Trimming removed 7 bases from V and 8 bases from J, with 30 bases in between. Germline CDR1 and CDR2: SGHRS and YFSETQ.

This clonotype has only a few counts. The DNA of the CDR3 is TGTGCCAGCAGTCCCGGTACTCTTAGCACAGATACGCAGTATTTT. This translates into CASSPGTLSTDTQYF. V gene TRBV12-3 or TRBV12-4 combines with J gene TRBJ2-3; D is unclear. Trimming took off 5 bases at V and 0 bases at J, with 12 bases between the two ends. The CDR3 is made up of 15 amino acids.

Only a few counts were recorded for this clonotype. The V and J genes are TRBV12-3 or TRBV12-4 and TRBJ1-2; no definite D call. The V gene lost 10 bases and the J gene lost 4 bases, with 16 bases spanning the gap. The CDR3 runs to 13 residues. CDR3 in amino acids: CATRKNNLYGYTF. As DNA, the CDR3 is TGTGCCACCCGAAAGAACAACCTCTATGGCTACACCTTC.

V gene TRBV30 combines with J gene TRBJ2-1; 7 nucleotides agree with TRBD2. There are 16 residues in the CDR3. Losses at the gene ends were 3 bases for V and 1 base for J; bases not matched to a gene: 9. Germline-derived CDR1 and CDR2 are GTSNPN and SVGIG (reference sequence). The DNA for the CDR3 is TGTGCCTGGAGCACCGGGGGGTTGCGATCCTACAATGAGCAGTTCTTC. It yields the protein CAWSTGGLRSYNEQFF.

This clonotype was picked up a small number of times. The rearrangement joins TRBV20-1 to TRBJ1-2; no definite D call. Germline CDR1 reads DFQATT; CDR2 reads SNEGSKA (reference sequence). The V and J ends lost 6 bases and 2 bases respectively, with 13 bases between them. This CDR3 has 13 residues. The CDR3, as DNA: TGCAGTGCCGACCGAACATCAAACTATGGCTACACCTTC. Its translation: CSADRTSNYGYTF.

The chain employs TRBV5-1 and TRBJ2-5; 8 positions match TRBD2. This CDR3 is built from 15 residues. Germline loops: CDR1 SGHRS, CDR2 YFSETQ. With V trimmed by 5 bases and J by 5 bases, 11 bases remained unmatched. The chain's CDR3 is CASSSTTGREETQYF. CDR3 bases: TGCGCCAGCAGTTCCACAACCGGGAGGGAGGAGACCCAGTACTTC.

This sequence joins TRBV12-3 or TRBV12-4 and TRBJ1-1; TRBD1 might be the D (5 bases). This CDR3 has 14 residues. V was clipped by 6 bases and J by 1 base, with 12 bases between them. The chain's CDR3 is CASSPATGNTEAFF. CDR3 coding DNA: TGTGCCAGCAGCCCAGCCACAGGGAACACTGAAGCTTTCTTT.

The chain employs TRBV5-1 and TRBJ1-1; D is perhaps TRBD1 (5 bases). Trimming pared 6 bases from V and 1 base from J, leaving 7 bases between. CDR1 is SGHRS, CDR2 YFSETQ, per germline. This CDR3 comprises 12 residues. CDR3 sequence reads: CASTGGNTEAFF. The CDR3 DNA reads as TGCGCCAGCACCGGGGGGAACACTGAAGCTTTCTTT.

This chain joins TRBV15 and TRBJ1-1; D not resolved. Germline V gives CDR1 LNHNV, CDR2 YYDKDF (reference sequence). Trimming left V 0 bases short and J 11 bases short, with 4 bases between. The CDR3 is 10 amino acids. The CDR3 DNA reads TGTGCCACCAGCAGAGATAAGGCTTTCTTT. It is translated as CATSRDKAFF.